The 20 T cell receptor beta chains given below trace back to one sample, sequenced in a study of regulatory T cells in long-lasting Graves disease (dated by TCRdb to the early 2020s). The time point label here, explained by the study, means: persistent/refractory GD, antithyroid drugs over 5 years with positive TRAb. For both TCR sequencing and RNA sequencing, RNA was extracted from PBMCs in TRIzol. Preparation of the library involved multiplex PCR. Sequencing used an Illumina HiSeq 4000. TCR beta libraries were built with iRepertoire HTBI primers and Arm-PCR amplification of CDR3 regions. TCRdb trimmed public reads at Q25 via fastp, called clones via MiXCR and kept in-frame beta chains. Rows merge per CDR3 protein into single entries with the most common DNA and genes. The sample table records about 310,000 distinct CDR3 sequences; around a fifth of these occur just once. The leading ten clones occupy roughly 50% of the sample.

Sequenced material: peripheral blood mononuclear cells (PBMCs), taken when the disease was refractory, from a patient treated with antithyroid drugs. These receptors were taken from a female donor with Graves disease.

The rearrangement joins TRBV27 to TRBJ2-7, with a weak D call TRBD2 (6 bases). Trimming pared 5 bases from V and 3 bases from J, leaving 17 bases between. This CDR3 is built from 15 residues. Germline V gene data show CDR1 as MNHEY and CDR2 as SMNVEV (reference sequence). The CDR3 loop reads CASSGLGLALYEQYF. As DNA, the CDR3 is TGTGCCAGCAGTGGGTTGGGCCTAGCGCTCTACGAGCAGTACTTC.

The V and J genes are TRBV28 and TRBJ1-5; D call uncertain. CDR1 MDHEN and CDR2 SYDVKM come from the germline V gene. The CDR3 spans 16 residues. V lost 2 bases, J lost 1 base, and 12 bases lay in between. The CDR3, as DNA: TGTGCCAGCAGTTTAACGGTGAGGCGGAGCAATCAGCCCCAGCATTTT. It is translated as CASSLTVRRSNQPQHF.

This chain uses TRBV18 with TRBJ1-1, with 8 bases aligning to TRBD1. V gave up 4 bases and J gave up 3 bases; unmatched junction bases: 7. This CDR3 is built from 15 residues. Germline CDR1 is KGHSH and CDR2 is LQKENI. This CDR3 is CASSRQQGGDTEAFF. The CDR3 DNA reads TGTGCCAGCTCACGACAACAGGGGGGGGACACTGAAGCTTTCTTT.

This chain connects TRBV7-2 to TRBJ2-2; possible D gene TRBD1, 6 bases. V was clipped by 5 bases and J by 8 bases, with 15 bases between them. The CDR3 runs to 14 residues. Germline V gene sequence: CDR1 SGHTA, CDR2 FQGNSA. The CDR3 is CASSPEHRAGELFF. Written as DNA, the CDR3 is TGTGCCAGCAGCCCAGAACACAGGGCGGGGGAGCTGTTTTTT.

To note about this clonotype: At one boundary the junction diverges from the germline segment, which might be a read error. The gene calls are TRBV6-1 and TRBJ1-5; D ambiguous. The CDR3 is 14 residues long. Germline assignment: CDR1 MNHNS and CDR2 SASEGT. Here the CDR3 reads CVSTPSAGRQPQHF. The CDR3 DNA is TGTGTCAGCACTCCCAGTGCGGGCCGCCAGCCCCAGCATTTT.

The chain's CDR3 is CATSRASHSPLHF. The CDR3 DNA reads TGTGCCACCAGCAGAGCGTCCCATTCACCCCTCCACTTT. The chain links TRBV15 to TRBJ1-6; unclear D gene. Germline V gene sequence: CDR1 LNHNV, CDR2 YYDKDF (reference sequence). V lost 1 base and J lost 8, with 6 bases in between. The CDR3 consists of 13 residues.

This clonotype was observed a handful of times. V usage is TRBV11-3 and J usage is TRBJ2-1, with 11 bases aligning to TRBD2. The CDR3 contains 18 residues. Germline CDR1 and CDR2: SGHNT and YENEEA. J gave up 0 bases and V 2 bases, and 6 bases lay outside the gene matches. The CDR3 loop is CASSLQITSGSSYNEQFF. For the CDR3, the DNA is TGTGCCAGCAGCTTACAAATCACTAGCGGGAGCTCCTACAATGAGCAGTTCTTC.

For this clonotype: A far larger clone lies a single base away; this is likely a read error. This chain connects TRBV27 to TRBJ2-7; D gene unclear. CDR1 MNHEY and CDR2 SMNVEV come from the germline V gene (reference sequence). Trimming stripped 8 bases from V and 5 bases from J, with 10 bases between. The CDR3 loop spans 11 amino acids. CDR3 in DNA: TGTGCCAGCGGTATCGGTAACGAGCAGTACTTC. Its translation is CASGIGNEQYF.

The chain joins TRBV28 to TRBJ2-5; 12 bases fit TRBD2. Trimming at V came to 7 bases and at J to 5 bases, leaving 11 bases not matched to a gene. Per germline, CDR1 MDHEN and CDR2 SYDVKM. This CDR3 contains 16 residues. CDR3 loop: CASTKGRLAGDETQYF. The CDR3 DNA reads TGTGCCAGCACCAAGGGGCGACTAGCGGGAGATGAGACCCAGTACTTC.

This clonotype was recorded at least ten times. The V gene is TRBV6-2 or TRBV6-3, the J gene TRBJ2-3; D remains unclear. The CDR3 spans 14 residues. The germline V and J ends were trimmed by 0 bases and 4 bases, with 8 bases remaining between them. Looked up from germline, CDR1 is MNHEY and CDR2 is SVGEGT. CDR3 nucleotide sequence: TGTGCCAGCAGTTACTCGGTCTCCCCAGATACGCAGTATTTT. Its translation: CASSYSVSPDTQYF.

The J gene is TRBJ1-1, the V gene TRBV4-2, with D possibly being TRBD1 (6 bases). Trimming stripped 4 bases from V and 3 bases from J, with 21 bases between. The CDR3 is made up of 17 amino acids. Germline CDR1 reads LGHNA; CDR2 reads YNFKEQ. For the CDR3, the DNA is TGTGCCAGCAGCCGGGGGGGCCTTCGGGACGGACACACTGAAGCTTTCTTT. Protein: CASSRGGLRDGHTEAFF.

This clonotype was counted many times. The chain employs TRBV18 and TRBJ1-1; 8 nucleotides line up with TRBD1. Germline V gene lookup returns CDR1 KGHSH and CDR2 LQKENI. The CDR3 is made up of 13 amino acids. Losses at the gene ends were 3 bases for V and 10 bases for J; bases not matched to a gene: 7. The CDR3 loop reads CASSPARGRGAFF. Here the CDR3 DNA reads TGTGCCAGCTCACCTGCCAGGGGGCGGGGAGCTTTCTTT.

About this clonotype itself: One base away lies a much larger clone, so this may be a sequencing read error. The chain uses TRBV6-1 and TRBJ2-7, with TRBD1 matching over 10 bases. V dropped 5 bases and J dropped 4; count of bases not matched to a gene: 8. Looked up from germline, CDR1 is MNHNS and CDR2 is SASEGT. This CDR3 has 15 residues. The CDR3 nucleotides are TGTGCCAGCAGTCCCAGAGACAGGGGGCTTTACGAGCAGTACTTC. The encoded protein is CASSPRDRGLYEQYF.

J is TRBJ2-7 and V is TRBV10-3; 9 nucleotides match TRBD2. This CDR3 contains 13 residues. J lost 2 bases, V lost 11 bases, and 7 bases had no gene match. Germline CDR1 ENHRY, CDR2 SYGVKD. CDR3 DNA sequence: TGTGCCTTTAAGACTAGCGGTACCTACGAGCAGTACTTC. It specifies CAFKTSGTYEQYF.

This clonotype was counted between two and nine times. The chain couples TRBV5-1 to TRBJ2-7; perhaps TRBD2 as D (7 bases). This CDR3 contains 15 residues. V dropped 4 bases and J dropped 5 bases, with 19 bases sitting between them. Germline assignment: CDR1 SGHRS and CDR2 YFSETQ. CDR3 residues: CASSAAAGAPNEQYF. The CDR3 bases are TGCGCCAGCAGCGCGGCCGCGGGGGCTCCAAACGAGCAGTACTTC.

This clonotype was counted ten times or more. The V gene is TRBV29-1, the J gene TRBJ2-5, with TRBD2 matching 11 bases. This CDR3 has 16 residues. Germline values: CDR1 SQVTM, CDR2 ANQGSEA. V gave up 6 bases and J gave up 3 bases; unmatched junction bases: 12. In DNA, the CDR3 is TGCAGCGTCGGAAATAGACTAGCGGGAAGGGAAGAGACCCAGTACTTC. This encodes CSVGNRLAGREETQYF.

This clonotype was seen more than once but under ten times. CDR3 sequence reads: CSARLIDRTISYEQYF. CDR3 DNA: TGCAGTGCTAGACTCATCGACAGGACCATCTCCTACGAGCAGTACTTC. The chain links TRBV20-1 to TRBJ2-7, with D possibly matching TRBD1 (6 bases). V shed 2 bases and J shed 0 bases, with 17 bases lying between them. The length of the CDR3 is 16 residues. From germline, CDR1 is DFQATT and CDR2 SNEGSKA (reference sequence).

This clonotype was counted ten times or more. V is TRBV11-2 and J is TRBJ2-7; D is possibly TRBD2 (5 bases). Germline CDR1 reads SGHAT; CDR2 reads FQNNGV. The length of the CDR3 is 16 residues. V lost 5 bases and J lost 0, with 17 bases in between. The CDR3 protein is CASSLRTTRGSYEQYF. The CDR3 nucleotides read TGTGCCAGCAGCCTTAGAACCACCCGGGGCTCCTACGAGCAGTACTTC. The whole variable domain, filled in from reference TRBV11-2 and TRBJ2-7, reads EAGVAQSPRYKIIEKRQSVAFWCNPISGHATLYWYQQILGQGPKLLIQFQNNGVVDDSQLPKDRFSAERLKGVDSTLKIQPAKLEDSAVYLCASSLRTTRGSYEQYFGPGTRLTVT.

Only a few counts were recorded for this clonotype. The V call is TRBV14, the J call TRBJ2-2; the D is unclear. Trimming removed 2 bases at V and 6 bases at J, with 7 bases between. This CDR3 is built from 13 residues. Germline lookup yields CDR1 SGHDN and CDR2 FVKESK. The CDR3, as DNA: TGTGCCAGCAGCCAACTAGGACCCGGGGAGCTGTTTTTT. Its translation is CASSQLGPGELFF.

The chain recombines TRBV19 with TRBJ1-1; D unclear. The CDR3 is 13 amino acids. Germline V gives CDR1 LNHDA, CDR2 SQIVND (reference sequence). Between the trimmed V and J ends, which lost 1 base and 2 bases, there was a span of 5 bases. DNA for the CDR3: TGTGCCAGTAGTATAGGGGGAAACACTGAAGCTTTCTTT. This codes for CASSIGGNTEAFF.